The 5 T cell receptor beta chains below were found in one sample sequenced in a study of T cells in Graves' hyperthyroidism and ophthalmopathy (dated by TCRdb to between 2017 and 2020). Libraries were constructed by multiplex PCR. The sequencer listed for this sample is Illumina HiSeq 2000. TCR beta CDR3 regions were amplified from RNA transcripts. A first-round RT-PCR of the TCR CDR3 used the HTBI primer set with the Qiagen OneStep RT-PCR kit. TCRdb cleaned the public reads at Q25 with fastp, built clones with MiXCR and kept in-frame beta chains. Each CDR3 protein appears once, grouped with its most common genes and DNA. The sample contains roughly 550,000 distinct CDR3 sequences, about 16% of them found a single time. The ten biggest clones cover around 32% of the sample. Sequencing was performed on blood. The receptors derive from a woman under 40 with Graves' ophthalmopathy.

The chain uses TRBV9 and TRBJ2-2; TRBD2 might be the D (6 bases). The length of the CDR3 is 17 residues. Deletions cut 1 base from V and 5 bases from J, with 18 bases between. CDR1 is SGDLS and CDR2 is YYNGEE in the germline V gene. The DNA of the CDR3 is TGTGCCAGCAGCGTATACCTCTCCGGAGGGTGGACCGGGGAGCTGTTTTTT. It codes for CASSVYLSGGWTGELFF. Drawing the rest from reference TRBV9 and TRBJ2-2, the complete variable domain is DSGVTQTPKHLITATGQRVTLRCSPRSGDLSVYWYQQSLDQGLQFLIQYYNGEERAKGNILERFSAQQFPDLHSELNLSSLELGDSALYFCASSVYLSGGWTGELFFGEGSRLTVL.

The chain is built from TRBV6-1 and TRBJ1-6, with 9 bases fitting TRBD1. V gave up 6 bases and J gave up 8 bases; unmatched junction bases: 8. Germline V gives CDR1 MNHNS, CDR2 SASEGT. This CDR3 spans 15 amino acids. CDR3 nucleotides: TGTGCCAGCAGGCCACAGGGGGCGCAGGATTCACCCCTCCACTTT. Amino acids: CASRPQGAQDSPLHF.

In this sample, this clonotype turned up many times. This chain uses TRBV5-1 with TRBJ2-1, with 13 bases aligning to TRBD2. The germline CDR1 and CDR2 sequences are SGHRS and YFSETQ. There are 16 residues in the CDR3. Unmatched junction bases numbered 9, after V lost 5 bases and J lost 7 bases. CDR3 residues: CASRKGLAGIGNEQFF. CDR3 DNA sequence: TGCGCCAGCAGAAAGGGACTAGCGGGAATCGGGAATGAGCAGTTCTTC.

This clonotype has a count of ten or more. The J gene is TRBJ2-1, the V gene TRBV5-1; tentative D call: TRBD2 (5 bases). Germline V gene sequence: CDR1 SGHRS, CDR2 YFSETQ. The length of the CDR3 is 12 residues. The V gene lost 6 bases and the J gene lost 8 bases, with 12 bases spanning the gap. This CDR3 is CASKGEGHEQFF. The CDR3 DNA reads TGCGCCAGCAAGGGAGAGGGCCATGAGCAGTTCTTC.

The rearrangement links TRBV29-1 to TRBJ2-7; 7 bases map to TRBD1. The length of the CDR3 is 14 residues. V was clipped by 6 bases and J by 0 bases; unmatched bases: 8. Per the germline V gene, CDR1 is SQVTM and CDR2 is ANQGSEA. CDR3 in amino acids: CSVSRDSASYEQYF. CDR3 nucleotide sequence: TGCAGCGTGAGCCGGGACAGCGCCTCCTACGAGCAGTACTTC.